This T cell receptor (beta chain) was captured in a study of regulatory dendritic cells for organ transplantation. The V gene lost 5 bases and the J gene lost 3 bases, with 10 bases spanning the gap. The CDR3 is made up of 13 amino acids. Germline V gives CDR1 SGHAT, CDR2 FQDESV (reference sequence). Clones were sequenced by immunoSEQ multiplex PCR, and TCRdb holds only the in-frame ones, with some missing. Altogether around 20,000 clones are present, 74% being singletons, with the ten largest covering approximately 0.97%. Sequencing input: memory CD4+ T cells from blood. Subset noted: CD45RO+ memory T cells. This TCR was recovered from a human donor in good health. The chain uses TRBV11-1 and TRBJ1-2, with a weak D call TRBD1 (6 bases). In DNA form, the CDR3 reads TGTGCCAGCAGCACTACAGGGTACTATGGCTACACCTTC. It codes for CASSTTGYYGYTF.